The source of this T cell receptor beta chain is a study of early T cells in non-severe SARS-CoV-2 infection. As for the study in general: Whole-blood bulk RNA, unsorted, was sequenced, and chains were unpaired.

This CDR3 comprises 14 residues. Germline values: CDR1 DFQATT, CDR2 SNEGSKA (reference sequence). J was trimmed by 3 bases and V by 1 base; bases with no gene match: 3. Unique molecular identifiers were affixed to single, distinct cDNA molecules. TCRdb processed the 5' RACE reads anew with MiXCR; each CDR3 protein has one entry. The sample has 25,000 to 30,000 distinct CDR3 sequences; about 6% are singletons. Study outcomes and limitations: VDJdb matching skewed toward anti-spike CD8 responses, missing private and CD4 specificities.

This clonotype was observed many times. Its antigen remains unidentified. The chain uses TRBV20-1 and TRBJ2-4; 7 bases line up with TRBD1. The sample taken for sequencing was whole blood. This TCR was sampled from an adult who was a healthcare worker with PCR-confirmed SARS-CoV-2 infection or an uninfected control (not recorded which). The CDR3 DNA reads TGCAGTGCTAGAGTCCGGGACAGCAAAAACATTCAGTACTTC. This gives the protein CSARVRDSKNIQYF.